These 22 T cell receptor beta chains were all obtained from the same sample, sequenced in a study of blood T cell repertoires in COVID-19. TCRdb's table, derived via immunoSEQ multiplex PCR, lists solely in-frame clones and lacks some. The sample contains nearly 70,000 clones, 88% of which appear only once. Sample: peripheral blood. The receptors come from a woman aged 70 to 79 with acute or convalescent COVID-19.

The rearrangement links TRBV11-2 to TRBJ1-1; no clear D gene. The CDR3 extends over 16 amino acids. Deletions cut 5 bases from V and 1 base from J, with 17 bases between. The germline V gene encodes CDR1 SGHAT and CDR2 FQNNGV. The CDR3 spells CASSPRGAAQNTEAFF. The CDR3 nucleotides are TGTGCCAGCAGCCCACGAGGCGCGGCGCAGAACACTGAAGCTTTCTTT.

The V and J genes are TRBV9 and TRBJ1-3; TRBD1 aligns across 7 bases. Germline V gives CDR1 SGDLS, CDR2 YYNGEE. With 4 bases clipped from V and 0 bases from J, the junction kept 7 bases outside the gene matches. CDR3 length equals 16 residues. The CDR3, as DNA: TGTGCCAGCAGCCCAGGGGGACTCCGCTCTGGAAACACCATATATTTT. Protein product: CASSPGGLRSGNTIYF.

The CDR3 loop is CASTLTGALGYGYTF. CDR3 nucleotide sequence: TGTGCCAGCACTCTGACAGGGGCGCTTGGCTATGGCTACACCTTC. This chain connects TRBV6-5 to TRBJ1-2, with 8 bases lining up with TRBD1. Trimming cost V 7 bases and J 4 bases; bases outside gene matches: 11. The CDR3 contains 15 residues. Germline CDR1 and CDR2: MNHEY and SVGAGI.

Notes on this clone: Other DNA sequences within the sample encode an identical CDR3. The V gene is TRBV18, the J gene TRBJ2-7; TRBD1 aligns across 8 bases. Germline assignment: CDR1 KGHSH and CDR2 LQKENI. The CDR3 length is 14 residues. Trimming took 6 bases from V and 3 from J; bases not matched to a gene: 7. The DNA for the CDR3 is TGTGCCAGCTCGCCCGGACAGGGCTTCTACGAGCAGTACTTC. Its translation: CASSPGQGFYEQYF.

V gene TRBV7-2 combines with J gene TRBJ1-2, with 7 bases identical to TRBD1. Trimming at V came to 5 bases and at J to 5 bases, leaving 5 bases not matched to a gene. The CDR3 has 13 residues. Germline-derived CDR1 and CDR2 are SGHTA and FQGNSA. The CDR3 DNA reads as TGTGCCAGCAGCCGGGACAGAACATATGGCTACACCTTC. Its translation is CASSRDRTYGYTF. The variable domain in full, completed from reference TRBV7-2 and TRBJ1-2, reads GAGVSQSPSNKVTEKGKDVELRCDPISGHTALYWYRQSLGQGLEFLIYFQGNSAPDKSGLPSDRFSAERTGGSVSTLTIQRTQQEDSAVYLCASSRDRTYGYTFGSGTRLTVV.

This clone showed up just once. This chain's CDR3 is CASRRGGPDTQYF. CDR3 DNA sequence: TGTGCCAGCAGGCGGGGGGGCCCAGATACGCAGTATTTT. V gene TRBV2 combines with J gene TRBJ2-3, with 9 bases lining up with TRBD2. This CDR3 comprises 13 residues. The V segment lost 6 bases and the J segment 4 bases; nucleotides outside the gene matches: 2. The germline CDR1 and CDR2 sequences are SNHLY and FYNNEI.

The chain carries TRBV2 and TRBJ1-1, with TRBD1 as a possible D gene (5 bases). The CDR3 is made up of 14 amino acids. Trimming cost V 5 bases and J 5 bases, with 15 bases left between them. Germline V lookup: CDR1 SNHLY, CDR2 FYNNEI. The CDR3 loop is CASSPRGITTEAFF. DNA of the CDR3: TGTGCCAGCAGTCCTAGGGGTATAACTACTGAAGCTTTCTTT.

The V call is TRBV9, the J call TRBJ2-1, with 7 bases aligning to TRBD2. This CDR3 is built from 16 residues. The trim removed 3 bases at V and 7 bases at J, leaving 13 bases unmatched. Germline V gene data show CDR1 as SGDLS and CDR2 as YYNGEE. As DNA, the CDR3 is TGTGCCAGCAGCGCCGGGGCGGGGAGGGCCTCGAATGAGCAGTTCTTC. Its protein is CASSAGAGRASNEQFF.

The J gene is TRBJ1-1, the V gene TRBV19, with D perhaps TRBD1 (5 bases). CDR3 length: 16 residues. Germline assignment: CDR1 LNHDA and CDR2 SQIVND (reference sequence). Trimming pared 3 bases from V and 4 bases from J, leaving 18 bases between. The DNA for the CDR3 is TGTGCCAGTAGTATTCTATGGCGGGGCAGGGTCACTGAAGCTTTCTTT. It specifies CASSILWRGRVTEAFF.

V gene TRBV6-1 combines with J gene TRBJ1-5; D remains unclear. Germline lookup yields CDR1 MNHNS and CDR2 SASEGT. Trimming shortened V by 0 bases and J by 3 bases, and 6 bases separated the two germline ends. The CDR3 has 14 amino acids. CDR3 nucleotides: TGTGCCAGCAGTGAAGCACAGCCCAATCAGCCCCAGCATTTT. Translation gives CASSEAQPNQPQHF.

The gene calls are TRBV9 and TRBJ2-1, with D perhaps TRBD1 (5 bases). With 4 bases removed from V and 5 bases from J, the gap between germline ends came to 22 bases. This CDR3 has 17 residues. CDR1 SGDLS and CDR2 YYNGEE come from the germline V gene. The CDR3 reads CASSLPSWQGGDNEQFF. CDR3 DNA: TGTGCCAGCAGCCTCCCCAGCTGGCAGGGTGGCGACAATGAGCAGTTCTTC.

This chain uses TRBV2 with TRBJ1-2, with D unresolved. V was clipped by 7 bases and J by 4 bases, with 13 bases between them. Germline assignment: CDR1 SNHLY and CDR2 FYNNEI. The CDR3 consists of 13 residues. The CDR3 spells CASTPERSYGYTF. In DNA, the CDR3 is TGTGCCAGCACCCCAGAACGGAGCTATGGCTACACCTTC.

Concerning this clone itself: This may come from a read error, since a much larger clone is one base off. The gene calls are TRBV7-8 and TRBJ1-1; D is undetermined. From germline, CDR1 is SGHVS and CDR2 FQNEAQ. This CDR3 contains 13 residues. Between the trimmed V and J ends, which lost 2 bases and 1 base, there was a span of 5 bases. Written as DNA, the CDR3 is TGTGCCAGCAGCTTAAGCCGGAACACTGAAGCTTTCTTT. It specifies CASSLSRNTEAFF.

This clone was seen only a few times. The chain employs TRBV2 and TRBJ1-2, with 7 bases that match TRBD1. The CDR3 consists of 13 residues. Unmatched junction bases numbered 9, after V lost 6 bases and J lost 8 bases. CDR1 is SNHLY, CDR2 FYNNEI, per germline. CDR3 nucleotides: TGTGCCAGCAGGCCGGACAGGAAAGAGGGCTACACCTTC. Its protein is CASRPDRKEGYTF.

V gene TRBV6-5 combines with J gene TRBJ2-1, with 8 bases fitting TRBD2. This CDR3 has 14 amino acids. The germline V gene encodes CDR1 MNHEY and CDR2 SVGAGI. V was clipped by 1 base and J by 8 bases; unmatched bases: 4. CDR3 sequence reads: CASSYLSGGDEQFF. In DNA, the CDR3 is TGTGCCAGCAGTTACTTAAGCGGGGGCGATGAGCAGTTCTTC.

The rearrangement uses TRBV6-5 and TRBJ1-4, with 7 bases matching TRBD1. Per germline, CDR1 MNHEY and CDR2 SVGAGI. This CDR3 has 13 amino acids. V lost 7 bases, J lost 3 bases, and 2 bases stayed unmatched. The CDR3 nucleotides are TGTGCCAGCACGACAGGGTCTAATGAAAAACTGTTTTTT. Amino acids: CASTTGSNEKLFF.

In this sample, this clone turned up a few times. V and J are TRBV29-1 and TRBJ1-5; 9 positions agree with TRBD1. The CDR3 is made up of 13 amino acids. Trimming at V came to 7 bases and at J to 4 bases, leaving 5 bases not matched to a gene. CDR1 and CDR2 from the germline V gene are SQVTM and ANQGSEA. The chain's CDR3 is CSAGDRVNQPQHF. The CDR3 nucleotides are TGCAGCGCCGGGGACAGGGTTAATCAGCCCCAGCATTTT. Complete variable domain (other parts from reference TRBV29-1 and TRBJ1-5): SAVISQKPSRDICQRGTSLTIQCQVDSQVTMMFWYRQQPGQSLTLIATANQGSEATYESGFVIDKFPISRPNLTFSTLTVSNMSPEDSSIYLCSAGDRVNQPQHFGDGTRLSIL.

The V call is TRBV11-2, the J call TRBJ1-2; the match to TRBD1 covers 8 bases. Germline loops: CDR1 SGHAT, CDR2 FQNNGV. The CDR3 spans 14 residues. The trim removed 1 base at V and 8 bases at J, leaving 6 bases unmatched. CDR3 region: CASSLAGQGRGYTF. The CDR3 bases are TGTGCCAGCAGCTTAGCCGGACAGGGACGAGGCTACACCTTC.

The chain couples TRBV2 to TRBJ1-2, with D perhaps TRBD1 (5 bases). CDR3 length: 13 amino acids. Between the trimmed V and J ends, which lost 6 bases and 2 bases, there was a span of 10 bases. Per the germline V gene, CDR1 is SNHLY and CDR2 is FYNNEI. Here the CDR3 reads CASSLGGNYGYTF. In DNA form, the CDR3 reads TGTGCCAGCAGCCTGGGGGGAAACTATGGCTACACCTTC.

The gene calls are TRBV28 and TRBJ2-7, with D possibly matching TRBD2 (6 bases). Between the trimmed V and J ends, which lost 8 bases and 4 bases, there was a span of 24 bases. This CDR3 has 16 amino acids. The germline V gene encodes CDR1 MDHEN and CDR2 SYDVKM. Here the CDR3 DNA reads TGTGCCAGCCTCACCCGCGGGACCCCGTCCTCATACGAGCAGTACTTC. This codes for CASLTRGTPSSYEQYF.

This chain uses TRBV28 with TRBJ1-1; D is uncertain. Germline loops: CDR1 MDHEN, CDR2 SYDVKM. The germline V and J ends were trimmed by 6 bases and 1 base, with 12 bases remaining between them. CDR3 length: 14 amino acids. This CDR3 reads CASRPPTANTEAFF. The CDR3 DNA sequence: TGTGCCAGCAGACCTCCCACAGCGAACACTGAAGCTTTCTTT. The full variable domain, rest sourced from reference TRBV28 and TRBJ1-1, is DVKVTQSSRYLVKRTGEKVFLECVQDMDHENMFWYRQDPGLGLRLIYFSYDVKMKEKGDIPEGYSVSREKKERFSLILESASTNQTSMYLCASRPPTANTEAFFGQGTRLTVV.

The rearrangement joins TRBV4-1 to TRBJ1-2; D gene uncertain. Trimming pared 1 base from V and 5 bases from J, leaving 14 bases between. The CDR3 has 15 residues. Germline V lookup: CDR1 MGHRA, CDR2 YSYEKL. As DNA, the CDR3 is TGCGCCAGCAGCCAAGTTGGGCTGGGTTCTTATGGCTACACCTTC. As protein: CASSQVGLGSYGYTF.